These 24 T cell receptor beta chains came from one sample sequenced in a study of CD8 T cells in Susac syndrome. The authors reverse transcribed about 0.5 to 1 ug RNA with random hexamers. MiXCR, applied by TCRdb to the immunoSEQ multiplex PCR reads, yields one record per CDR3 protein. There are 140,000 to 150,000 distinct CDR3 sequences in the sample; 85% to 95% occur only once, and over 0.1% lies in the top ten. The specimen was CD4+ T cells from PBMCs. The receptors come from a human donor with multiple sclerosis.

The V gene is TRBV2, the J gene TRBJ2-3; 10 bases are a match to TRBD2. The CDR3 consists of 18 residues. The trim removed 7 bases at V and 3 bases at J, leaving 16 bases unmatched. Germline V gene lookup returns CDR1 SNHLY and CDR2 FYNNEI. DNA of the CDR3: TGTGCCAGCACTCCCCTCCCTAGCGGGAGTAGAGAAACAGATACGCAGTATTTT. Protein sequence: CASTPLPSGSRETDTQYF.

This clonotype was seen only once. This chain uses TRBV3-1 with TRBJ2-1, with 9 bases fitting TRBD2. The CDR3 covers 18 residues. The V gene end was trimmed by 2 bases and the J gene end by 7 bases; junction bases not matched to a gene: 15. Germline V gene data show CDR1 as LGHDT and CDR2 as YNNKEL (reference sequence). The CDR3 nucleotides are TGTGCCAGCAGCCAAATCGGTCAGGCTAGCGGGGAGACGAATGAGCAGTTCTTC. Its translation is CASSQIGQASGETNEQFF.

The chain couples TRBV19 to TRBJ1-5; possibly TRBD1 for D (6 bases). The CDR3 is 13 residues long. V dropped 6 bases and J dropped 9 bases, with 15 bases sitting between them. Germline V CDR1 and CDR2: LNHDA, SQIVND (reference sequence). Here the CDR3 reads CASSEYQGSPQHF. CDR3 sequence (DNA): TGTGCCAGTAGCGAATATCAGGGGTCGCCCCAGCATTTT.

This clonotype was picked up one time. This chain links TRBV20-1 with TRBJ2-5; D ambiguous. Per the germline V gene, CDR1 is DFQATT and CDR2 is SNEGSKA (reference sequence). Trimming removed 1 base at V and 1 base at J, with 4 bases between. The CDR3 is 12 residues long. CDR3 nucleotide sequence: TGCAGTGCTAGAGCCAGCCAAGAGACCCAGTACTTC. Protein sequence: CSARASQETQYF.

V gene TRBV12-3 or TRBV12-4 combines with J gene TRBJ2-2; D is unclear. This CDR3 has 16 amino acids. Trimming cost V 4 bases and J 6 bases, with 18 bases left between them. This CDR3 reads CASSSSPSRKPGELFF. CDR3 nucleotides: TGTGCCAGCAGTTCCTCGCCGTCACGAAAGCCCGGGGAGCTGTTTTTT.

The chain is built from TRBV5-4 and TRBJ2-1; 9 bases are shared with TRBD1. The junction had 9 bases not matched to a gene; V was cut back by 4 bases and J by 10 bases. CDR1 and CDR2 from the germline V gene are SGHNT and YYREEE (reference sequence). This CDR3 spans 14 amino acids. In nucleotides, the CDR3 is TGTGCCAGCAGCCCCACAGGGGGCTCCTGGGAGCAGTTCTTC. Its translation is CASSPTGGSWEQFF.

V is TRBV29-1 and J is TRBJ2-1; unclear D gene. V was trimmed by 7 bases and J by 9 bases, leaving 10 bases between them. This CDR3 has 10 amino acids. The germline CDR1 and CDR2 sequences are SQVTM and ANQGSEA. The CDR3 reads CSAAQLEQFF. The CDR3 DNA reads TGCAGCGCTGCACAGCTTGAGCAGTTCTTC.

J is TRBJ2-2 and V is TRBV12-3 or TRBV12-4, with 9 nucleotides matching TRBD1. CDR3 size: 15 residues. Trimming at V came to 5 bases and at J to 3 bases, leaving 4 bases not matched to a gene. CDR3 DNA: TGTGCCAGCAGTAAGAGGACAGGGGACACCGGGGAGCTGTTTTTT. Amino acids: CASSKRTGDTGELFF.

The chain joins TRBV6-1 to TRBJ2-7; possible D gene TRBD2, 6 bases. CDR3 length equals 16 residues. The germline V and J ends were trimmed by 6 bases and 2 bases, with 20 bases remaining between them. CDR1 and CDR2 (germline): MNHNS, SASEGT. The CDR3 is CASSRRTGTGTYEQYF. For the CDR3, the DNA is TGTGCCAGCAGCCGACGCACCGGGACTGGGACCTACGAGCAGTACTTC.

The CDR3 loop reads CASSQPQRGSETQYF. CDR3 nucleotides: TGTGCCAGCAGCCAGCCCCAGCGGGGATCGGAGACCCAGTACTTC. The chain uses TRBV3-1 and TRBJ2-5, with 7 bases fitting TRBD2. The V gene end was trimmed by 3 bases and the J gene end by 5 bases; junction bases not matched to a gene: 9. Germline V gene lookup returns CDR1 LGHDT and CDR2 YNNKEL (reference sequence). The CDR3 runs 15 residues.

The gene calls are TRBV14 and TRBJ2-1; D gene unclear. This CDR3 has 16 amino acids. V was clipped by 1 base and J by 2 bases, with 12 bases between them. Germline-derived CDR1 and CDR2 are SGHDN and FVKESK. CDR3 region: CASSQASQLTYNEQFF. The DNA for the CDR3 is TGTGCCAGCAGCCAAGCCAGCCAGTTAACCTACAATGAGCAGTTCTTC.

The genes are TRBV20-1 and TRBJ1-2; the D is unclear. Germline CDR1 reads DFQATT; CDR2 reads SNEGSKA (reference sequence). V dropped 1 base and J dropped 8 bases, with 17 bases sitting between them. This CDR3 has 14 residues. The CDR3 nucleotides read TGCAGTGCTAGAGTAGGCACGGGCATAGGAGGCTACACCTTC. Protein product: CSARVGTGIGGYTF.

This chain links TRBV2 with TRBJ2-6; D might be TRBD1 (5 bases). V was pared by 3 bases and J by 2 bases, with 8 bases between. The CDR3 is 15 residues long. The germline gives CDR1 SNHLY, CDR2 FYNNEI. The CDR3 DNA sequence: TGTGCCAGCAGTGATCAGGGCGCTGGGGCCAACGTCCTGACTTTC. Amino acid sequence: CASSDQGAGANVLTF.

The chain joins TRBV3-1 to TRBJ2-1, with TRBD2 matching over 12 bases. The germline V gene has CDR1 LGHDT and CDR2 YNNKEL (reference sequence). CDR3 length: 13 residues. After removal of 4 bases from V and 10 bases from J, the junction contained 2 bases not matched to a gene. In nucleotides, the CDR3 is TGTGCCAGCAGCCGGCTAGCGGGAGGGGAGCAGTTCTTC. This encodes CASSRLAGGEQFF.

The gene calls are TRBV29-1 and TRBJ1-5; TRBD1 is a possible D gene (6 bases). The germline V gene encodes CDR1 SQVTM and CDR2 ANQGSEA. The V gene lost 5 bases and the J gene lost 4 bases, with 12 bases spanning the gap. The CDR3 sequence is 13 residues long. CDR3: CSVTGQPNQPQHF. In DNA form, the CDR3 reads TGCAGCGTTACCGGACAGCCGAATCAGCCCCAGCATTTT.

With regard to this clonotype: An end of the junction differs from the germline gene, which may be a read error. The rearrangement uses TRBV29-1 and TRBJ2-5; 7 positions agree with TRBD1. This CDR3 comprises 11 residues. CDR1 is SQVTM and CDR2 is ANQGSEA in the germline V gene. The CDR3 region is CSVKDTGAQYF. The CDR3 nucleotides read TGCAGCGTTAAAGATACAGGGGCCCAGTACTTC.

V is TRBV15 and J is TRBJ2-7, with TRBD2 matching over 14 bases. With V trimmed by 5 bases and J by 5 bases, 23 bases remained unmatched. CDR3 length: 21 amino acids. The germline gives CDR1 LNHNV, CDR2 YYDKDF (reference sequence). CDR3 residues: CATSGAPTGSGTSGSNHEQYF. For the CDR3, the DNA is TGTGCCACCAGCGGAGCCCCGACAGGTTCTGGGACTAGCGGGAGTAACCACGAGCAGTACTTC.

V gene TRBV7-2 combines with J gene TRBJ1-2, with D possibly being TRBD1 (6 bases). Deletions cut 8 bases from V and 0 bases from J, with 16 bases between. This CDR3 has 15 residues. CDR1 is SGHTA, CDR2 FQGNSA, per germline. As DNA, the CDR3 is TGTGCCAGCGCGCCTTATGGACAGTCTAACTATGGCTACACCTTC. As protein: CASAPYGQSNYGYTF.

This chain connects TRBV30 to TRBJ1-6; 10 bases map to TRBD1. Germline V gene data show CDR1 as GTSNPN and CDR2 as SVGIG (reference sequence). The CDR3 contains 19 residues. Losses at the gene ends were 2 bases for V and 4 bases for J; bases not matched to a gene: 14. The CDR3 spells CAWSKRITGTGDYNSPLHF. The CDR3 nucleotides read TGTGCCTGGAGTAAAAGAATAACCGGGACAGGGGATTATAATTCACCCCTCCACTTT.

CDR3 loop: CSVGREIYGYTF. As DNA, the CDR3 is TGCAGCGTTGGTAGAGAAATATATGGCTACACCTTC. The chain employs TRBV29-1 and TRBJ1-2; no definite D call. This CDR3 has 12 amino acids. Trimming took off 4 bases at V and 5 bases at J, with 11 bases between the two ends. Looked up from germline, CDR1 is SQVTM and CDR2 is ANQGSEA.

The chain joins TRBV20-1 to TRBJ2-7; possible D gene TRBD2, 5 bases. This CDR3 has 14 residues. From germline, CDR1 is DFQATT and CDR2 SNEGSKA (reference sequence). V lost 3 bases and J lost 2, with 14 bases in between. The CDR3 nucleotides read TGCAGTGCTAGCCTACTGACTACCCCCTACGAGCAGTACTTC. This translates into CSASLLTTPYEQYF.

V and J are TRBV18 and TRBJ1-4, with D perhaps TRBD1 (6 bases). Trimming pared 4 bases from V and 1 base from J, leaving 7 bases between. The CDR3 runs to 14 residues. Germline-derived CDR1 and CDR2 are KGHSH and LQKENI. The CDR3 region has the DNA TGTGCCAGCTCACGACAGGAAACTAATGAAAAACTGTTTTTT. It yields the protein CASSRQETNEKLFF.

The chain has TRBV27 and TRBJ1-5; TRBD1 is a possible D gene (5 bases). This CDR3 region has 14 residues. V lost 4 bases and J 6 bases, leaving 13 bases between the germline ends. Germline lookup yields CDR1 MNHEY and CDR2 SMNVEV (reference sequence). CDR3 sequence: CASSSGGVGQPQHF. CDR3 in DNA: TGTGCCAGCAGTTCCGGGGGTGTAGGTCAGCCCCAGCATTTT.

V and J are TRBV28 and TRBJ2-1; TRBD2 matches 15 bases. Trimming took 4 bases from V and 12 from J; bases not matched to a gene: 7. Per the germline V gene, CDR1 is MDHEN and CDR2 is SYDVKM. This CDR3 has 15 amino acids. The CDR3 DNA follows: TGTGCCAGCAGTTCAGGGACTAGCGGGAGGTCCCGGCAGTTCTTC. Its protein is CASSSGTSGRSRQFF.